This T cell receptor (beta chain) was retrieved from a study of tumor T cells in aggressive B-cell lymphoma. Germline CDR1 is KGHSH and CDR2 is LQKENI. Trimming took off 1 base at V and 7 bases at J, with 11 bases between the two ends. The CDR3 covers 14 residues. The protocol was immunoSEQ multiplex PCR, while the TCRdb copy is restricted to in-frame clones and leaves out a portion. The data show 4,500 to 5,500 clones, 81% seen once. Input material: tumor tissue. The TCR sequence derives from an adult with diffuse large B cell lymphoma. V gene TRBV18 combines with J gene TRBJ1-5, with D unresolved. In DNA form, the CDR3 reads TGTGCCAGCTCACCACAGGAGAGGTTCCAGCCCCAGCATTTT. Translating gives CASSPQERFQPQHF.